Below, 10 T cell receptor beta chains from the same sample are listed, as sequenced in a study of Graves' ophthalmopathy and Graves' hyperthyroidism. As the template, RNA transcripts were used to amplify TCR beta CDR3 regions. RT-PCR with HTBI primers came first, then second-round multiplex PCR. TCRdb used MiXCR to reprocess the multiplex PCR reads, holding one entry per CDR3 protein. Here the sample spans 580,000 or so distinct CDR3 sequences, about two fifths being singletons. Material for sequencing was peripheral blood or thyroid tissue (not recorded which). The receptors were gathered from an adult man with Graves' hyperthyroidism.

This clonotype has at least ten counts. V and J are TRBV27 and TRBJ1-6, with D maybe TRBD1 (5 bases). CDR3 size: 11 residues. V was pared by 5 bases and J by 15 bases, with 11 bases between. Germline loops: CDR1 MNHEY, CDR2 SMNVEV (reference sequence). CDR3 in DNA: TGTGCCAGCAGTAATGGACATTACCTCCACTTT. This codes for CASSNGHYLHF.

This clonotype was counted only a few times. V and J are TRBV11-2 and TRBJ2-7; the D gene is possibly TRBD2 (5 bases). The CDR3 runs to 12 residues. Germline V gene data show CDR1 as SGHAT and CDR2 as FQNNGV. V was trimmed by 5 bases and J by 4 bases, leaving 9 bases between them. The DNA for the CDR3 is TGTGCCAGCAGCCGAAGAGGGTACGAGCAGTACTTC. Translating gives CASSRRGYEQYF.

This rearrangement joins TRBV29-1 to TRBJ2-5; the D gene could be TRBD1 or TRBD2 (5 bases each). The CDR3 length is 12 residues. CDR1 and CDR2 from the germline V gene are SQVTM and ANQGSEA. V gave up 4 bases and J gave up 7 bases, with 13 bases separating them. This CDR3 is CSVGASQGTQYF. DNA for the CDR3: TGCAGCGTTGGGGCTAGCCAGGGGACCCAGTACTTC.

In this sample, this clonotype turned up many times. The gene calls are TRBV6-2 or TRBV6-3 and TRBJ2-5; D possibly corresponds to TRBD2 (5 bases). This CDR3 comprises 15 residues. Germline V gene sequence: CDR1 MNHEY, CDR2 SVGEGT. Deletions cut 7 bases from V and 1 base from J, with 16 bases between. CDR3 DNA sequence: TGTGCCAGCAACCTACGCCTGAGCGGCCAAGAGACCCAGTACTTC. Its translation is CASNLRLSGQETQYF.

This clonotype showed up many times. This sequence joins TRBV10-3 and TRBJ2-7; D assignment may be TRBD1 or TRBD2 (7 bases each). Germline V gives CDR1 ENHRY, CDR2 SYGVKD. The CDR3 is made up of 13 amino acids. The CDR3 sequence is CASTRGGGYEQYF. CDR3 bases: TGTGCTTCGACCAGGGGGGGAGGCTACGAGCAGTACTTC.

The chain is built from TRBV29-1 and TRBJ2-2; a weak D match, TRBD1 (6 bases). Trimming took off 7 bases at V and 1 base at J, with 13 bases between the two ends. Germline V lookup: CDR1 SQVTM, CDR2 ANQGSEA. The CDR3 is made up of 14 amino acids. As DNA, the CDR3 is TGCAGCGGTGGGGAACAGGGGAACACCGGGGAGCTGTTTTTT. This encodes CSGGEQGNTGELFF.

In DNA, the CDR3 is TGTGCCACCAGCAGCTTAGCGGACGGCCTCTCAGGCTACACCTTC. Protein: CATSSLADGLSGYTF. The chain uses TRBV15 and TRBJ1-2; no clear D. The CDR3 extends over 15 amino acids. Looked up from germline, CDR1 is LNHNV and CDR2 is YYDKDF (reference sequence). Between the trimmed V and J ends, which lost 3 bases and 8 bases, there was a span of 19 bases. Full variable domain (remainder filled in from reference TRBV15 and TRBJ1-2): DAMVIQNPRYQVTQFGKPVTLSCSQTLNHNVMYWYQQKSSQAPKLLFHYYDKDFNNEADTPDNFQSRRPNTSFCFLDIRSPGLGDTAMYLCATSSLADGLSGYTFGSGTRLTVV.

The CDR3 sequence is CSASPGGNPTDTQYF. The DNA of the CDR3 is TGCAGTGCTTCACCAGGGGGTAACCCCACAGATACGCAGTATTTT. This chain links TRBV20-1 with TRBJ2-3; TRBD1 matches 7 bases. Germline V gene data show CDR1 as DFQATT and CDR2 as SNEGSKA (reference sequence). V trimming: 5 bases; J trimming: 2 bases; junction bases outside the gene matches: 10. The CDR3 consists of 15 residues.

V is TRBV10-3 and J is TRBJ2-2; 7 nucleotides align to TRBD1. This CDR3 spans 16 amino acids. CDR1 and CDR2 from the germline V gene are ENHRY and SYGVKD. The J segment lost 4 bases and the V segment lost 6 bases, leaving 11 bases of the junction unmatched. The CDR3: CAIRTNLDRVTGELFF. CDR3 sequence (DNA): TGTGCCATCAGGACGAACTTAGACAGGGTCACCGGGGAGCTGTTTTTT.

This clonotype was recorded once. A single base separates this from a much larger clone, so it may be a read error. This rearrangement joins TRBV12-3 or TRBV12-4 to TRBJ2-6; possible D gene TRBD1, 5 bases. This CDR3 has 15 residues. The CDR3: CASSLRPSGANVLAF. As DNA, the CDR3 is TGTGCCAGCAGTTTAAGGCCCTCTGGGGCCAACGTCCTGGCTTTC.